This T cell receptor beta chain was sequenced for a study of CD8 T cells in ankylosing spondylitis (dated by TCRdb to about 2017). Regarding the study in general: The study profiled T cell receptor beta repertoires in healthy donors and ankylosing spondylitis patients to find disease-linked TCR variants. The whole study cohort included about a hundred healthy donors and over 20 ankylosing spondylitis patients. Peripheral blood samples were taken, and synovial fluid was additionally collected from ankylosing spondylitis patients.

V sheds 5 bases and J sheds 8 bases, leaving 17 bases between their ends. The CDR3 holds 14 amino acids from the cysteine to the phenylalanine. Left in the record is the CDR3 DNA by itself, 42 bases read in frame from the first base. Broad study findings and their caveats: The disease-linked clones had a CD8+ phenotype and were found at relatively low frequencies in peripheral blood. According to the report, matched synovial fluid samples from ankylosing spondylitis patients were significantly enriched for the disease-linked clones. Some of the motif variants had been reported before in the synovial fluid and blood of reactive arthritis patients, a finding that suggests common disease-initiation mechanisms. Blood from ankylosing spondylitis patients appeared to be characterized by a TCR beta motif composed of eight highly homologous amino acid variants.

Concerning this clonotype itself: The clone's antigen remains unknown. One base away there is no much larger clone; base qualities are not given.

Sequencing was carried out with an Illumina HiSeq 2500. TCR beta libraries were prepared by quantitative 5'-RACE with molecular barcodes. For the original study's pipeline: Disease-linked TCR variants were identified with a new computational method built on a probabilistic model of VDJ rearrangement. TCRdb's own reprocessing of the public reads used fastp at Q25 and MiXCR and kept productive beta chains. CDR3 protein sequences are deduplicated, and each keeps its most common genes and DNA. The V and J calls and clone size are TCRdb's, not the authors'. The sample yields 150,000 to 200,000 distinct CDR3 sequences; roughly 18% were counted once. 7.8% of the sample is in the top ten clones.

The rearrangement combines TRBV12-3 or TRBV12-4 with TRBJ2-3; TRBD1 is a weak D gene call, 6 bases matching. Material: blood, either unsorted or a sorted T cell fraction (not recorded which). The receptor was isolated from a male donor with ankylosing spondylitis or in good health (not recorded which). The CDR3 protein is CASSIRQVQGTQYF. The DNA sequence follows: TGTGCCAGCAGTATCCGACAGGTCCAGGGTACGCAGTATTTT.